These T cell receptor beta chains were read from a single sample in a study of radiation and T cells in renal cell carcinoma. Profiled with immunoSEQ multiplex PCR; TCRdb holds only in-frame clones, not every one. There are roughly 64,000 clones in the sample; approximately 80% occur only once, and approximately 7% lies in the top ten. The sample here was blood, taken from a patient whose treatment included radiotherapy and nephrectomy. The source of these receptors is a man in his sixties with renal cell carcinoma. CDR3s include the opening cysteine and the closing phenylalanine or tryptophan. Each record gives: D gene, V gene, clone size, J gene, CDR3 protein, CDR3 DNA. The D gene is left open where the match is weak. For some rows the clone size is stated as once, few or many, or as a class when expanded; others skip it.

TRBD1	TRBV7-9	-	TRBJ2-2	CARQGSSPGELFF	TGTGCCAGACAGGGGTCGAGCCCCGGGGAGCTGTTTTTT
-	TRBV6-6	-	TRBJ1-6	CASGTTDNSPLHF	TGTGCCAGCGGGACCACGGATAATTCACCCCTCCACTTT
-	TRBV21-1	-	TRBJ1-2	CASSKAYLPGQGRSPNYGYTF	TGTGCCAGCAGCAAAGCTTACCTGCCGGGACAGGGACGGTCGCCTAACTATGGCTACACCTTC
-	TRBV2	-	TRBJ2-2	CAIPVLTGELFF	TGTGCCATTCCTGTTTTGACCGGGGAGCTGTTTTTT
-	TRBV10-1	few	TRBJ2-7	CASSGNSEQYF	TGCGCCAGCAGTGGGAACAGCGAGCAGTACTTC
TRBD2	TRBV19	-	TRBJ2-1	CASHRGTSGINEQFF	TGTGCCAGCCATAGGGGGACTAGCGGGATCAATGAGCAGTTCTTC
-	TRBV5-1	-	TRBJ1-1	CASCGLGAGDTEAFF	TGCGCCAGCTGCGGTTTGGGGGCGGGAGACACTGAAGCTTTCTTT
-	TRBV7-9	-	TRBJ1-5	CASSPSGGGIGNQPQHF	TGTGCCAGCAGCCCTTCGGGGGGGGGCATTGGAAATCAGCCCCAGCATTTT
-	TRBV9	-	TRBJ1-1	CASSARGHLNTEAFF	TGTGCCAGCAGCGCGCGGGGACACTTGAACACTGAAGCTTTCTTT
TRBD2	TRBV2	-	TRBJ2-3	CASSRTSGNPSDTQYF	TGTGCCAGCAGTCGGACTAGCGGGAACCCGTCGGATACGCAGTATTTT
-	TRBV4-3	-	TRBJ2-1	CASSHGAKNEQFF	TGCGCCAGCAGCCATGGGGCGAAGAATGAGCAGTTCTTC
TRBD2	TRBV11-3	-	TRBJ2-1	CASSKLAGEEQFF	TGTGCCAGCAGCAAGCTAGCGGGAGAGGAGCAGTTCTTC
-	TRBV5-3	-	TRBJ1-2	CARSLTQEPNYGYTF	TGTGCCAGAAGCCTTACACAGGAACCTAACTATGGCTACACCTTC
TRBD2	TRBV5-1	once	TRBJ2-3	CASSLDGGASDTQYF	TGCGCCAGCAGCTTGGACGGGGGGGCCTCAGATACGCAGTATTTT
TRBD1	TRBV4-1	-	TRBJ2-1	CASSQADRAQFF	TGCGCCAGCAGCCAAGCAGACAGGGCACAGTTCTTC
-	TRBV15	-	TRBJ2-2	CATSSAVGELFF	TGTGCCACCAGCAGCGCCGTGGGGGAGCTGTTTTTT
-	TRBV7-3	-	TRBJ1-1	CASSSQGRTEAFF	TGTGCCAGCAGCTCCCAGGGTCGAACTGAAGCTTTCTTT
TRBD2	TRBV7-2	-	TRBJ2-3	CASSLTAGDTDTQYF	TGTGCCAGCAGCTTAACAGCGGGAGACACAGATACGCAGTATTTT
TRBD2	TRBV5-6	-	TRBJ2-5	CASTNSGGLQETQYF	TGTGCCAGCACCAATAGCGGGGGACTTCAAGAGACCCAGTACTTC
TRBD1	TRBV10-3	-	TRBJ1-2	CAISRDRADYGYTF	TGTGCCATCAGCCGGGACAGGGCAGACTATGGCTACACCTTC
TRBD1	TRBV6-5	-	TRBJ2-3	CASSYIRQGGPDTQYF	TGTGCCAGCAGTTACATCAGACAGGGGGGGCCAGATACGCAGTATTTT
TRBD2	TRBV2	-	TRBJ2-1	CASKGNSGGRNEQFF	TGTGCCAGCAAGGGAAATAGCGGGGGGAGAAATGAGCAGTTCTTC
-	TRBV21-1	-	TRBJ1-1	CASSNRTGRIRTEAFF	TGTGCCAGCAGCAACAGGACAGGGAGGATCCGGACTGAAGCTTTCTTT
TRBD1	TRBV2	-	TRBJ2-5	CASMTGGSETQYF	TGTGCCAGCATGACAGGGGGATCAGAGACCCAGTACTTC
-	TRBV29-1	-	TRBJ1-2	CSVEEGRYGYTF	TGCAGCGTTGAGGAGGGTCGCTATGGCTACACCTTC
-	TRBV11-3	few	TRBJ2-2	CASSLDPLGGRWTGELFF	TGTGCCAGCAGCTTAGATCCCTTGGGGGGTCGTTGGACCGGGGAGCTGTTTTTT
-	TRBV11-2	-	TRBJ2-2	CASSRLPGENTGELFF	TGTGCCAGCAGCCGCTTACCGGGTGAGAACACCGGGGAGCTGTTTTTT
-	TRBV30	-	TRBJ1-5	CAWSRIPGRLDQPQHF	TGTGCCTGGAGCCGGATCCCAGGGAGACTCGATCAGCCCCAGCATTTT